In its sample, the clone carrying this T cell receptor beta chain was seen once. Its antigen is not identified. These data originate in a study of graft-versus-host responses after intestinal transplantation. Germline values: CDR1 SGHAT, CDR2 FQNNGV. The germline V and J ends were trimmed by 5 bases and 1 base, with 16 bases remaining between them. The CDR3 spans 16 residues. Sequenced by immunoSEQ multiplex PCR; TCRdb stores in-frame clones only, minus some. The sample yields about 13,000 clones, approximately 84% seen once. Study-wide points: Allograft clonal ratios (graft-versus-host to host-versus-graft) were high in patients who had graft-donor T cell macrochimerism. Researchers found peak circulating GvH clone levels linked to early post-transplant HvG declines.

This clonotype was obtained from a human patient who received an intestinal transplant, so some T cells may come from the graft donor. This chain uses TRBV11-2 with TRBJ2-3, with D unresolved. The specimen comprised PBMCs, sampled after intestinal transplantation. The CDR3 DNA sequence: TGTGCCAGCAGCCTGTCCTTAGCCGCGGGCACAGATACGCAGTATTTT. Encoded protein: CASSLSLAAGTDTQYF.